These 24 T cell receptor beta chains share one sample of origin, sequenced in a study of T cell responses to AZD1222 COVID-19 vaccine. Here immunoSEQ multiplex PCR was the method, and the copy in TCRdb shows in-frame clones only, minus some. The sample carries about 210,000 clones, 94% recorded once. This material consisted of peripheral blood, taken 28 days after the second dose of the MenACWY control vaccine. The receptor source for this set is an adult who received the MenACWY meningococcal vaccine as a control.

Here the CDR3 reads CASSLGVSNYGYTF. CDR3 DNA sequence: TGTGCCAGCAGTTTAGGAGTATCTAACTATGGCTACACCTTC. This chain links TRBV28 with TRBJ1-2, with D hard to call. Per germline, CDR1 MDHEN and CDR2 SYDVKM. V dropped 2 bases and J dropped 0 bases, with 7 bases sitting between them. This CDR3 comprises 14 residues.

V is TRBV7-9 and J is TRBJ2-7; D uncertain. The CDR3 covers 12 residues. V lost 5 bases and J 3 bases, leaving 8 bases between the germline ends. From germline, CDR1 is SEHNR and CDR2 FQNEAQ (reference sequence). In DNA form, the CDR3 reads TGTGCCAGCAGCCCCCAACACTACGAGCAGTACTTC. Amino acid sequence: CASSPQHYEQYF.

The J gene is TRBJ2-3, the V gene TRBV28; TRBD2 matches 9 bases. The CDR3 runs 15 residues. CDR1 is MDHEN, CDR2 SYDVKM, per germline. After removal of 7 bases from V and 4 bases from J, the junction contained 9 bases not matched to a gene. In DNA, the CDR3 is TGTGCCAGCATTGCGGGGGGGGGTCTCGCAGATACGCAGTATTTT. This sequence encodes CASIAGGGLADTQYF.

This chain connects TRBV6-5 to TRBJ1-2, with D possibly being TRBD1 (5 bases). The CDR3 is 13 amino acids. From germline, CDR1 is MNHEY and CDR2 SVGAGI. V lost 0 bases and J lost 5, with 7 bases in between. The CDR3 loop reads CASSYSQGYGYTF. CDR3 in DNA: TGTGCCAGCAGTTACTCTCAGGGATATGGCTACACCTTC.

The table lists this clone with a count of one. The chain joins TRBV5-1 to TRBJ2-2; either TRBD1 or TRBD2 may supply D (5 bases each). Trimming cost V 1 base and J 2 bases, with 18 bases left between them. Germline values: CDR1 SGHRS, CDR2 YFSETQ. CDR3 length equals 18 residues. CDR3 in amino acids: CASSLFSPGAGNTGELFF. CDR3 nucleotide sequence: TGCGCCAGCAGCTTGTTTTCCCCTGGGGCGGGTAACACCGGGGAGCTGTTTTTT.

The chain has TRBV6-5 and TRBJ1-2, with D perhaps matching TRBD1 (5 bases). V was shortened by 2 bases and J by 3 bases, with 13 bases between the two germline ends. The CDR3 has 15 residues. Looked up from germline, CDR1 is MNHEY and CDR2 is SVGAGI. The CDR3 nucleotides are TGTGCCAGCAGTTACGCAAAGGGGATGGACTATGGCTACACCTTC. Translation: CASSYAKGMDYGYTF.

This clone was found once. The chain employs TRBV5-1 and TRBJ2-5, with D possibly being TRBD1 (5 bases). Between the trimmed V and J ends, which lost 0 bases and 1 base, there was a span of 7 bases. CDR1 is SGHRS, CDR2 YFSETQ, per germline. The CDR3 has 14 residues. The DNA for the CDR3 is TGCGCCAGCAGCTTGGGACAGTCCCAAGAGACCCAGTACTTC. The encoded protein is CASSLGQSQETQYF.

V gene TRBV9 combines with J gene TRBJ1-6; 9 bases align to TRBD1. Germline CDR1 and CDR2: SGDLS and YYNGEE. V lost 2 bases, J lost 7 bases, and 1 base stayed unmatched. This CDR3 region has 14 residues. The CDR3 is CASSVTGGNSPLHF. CDR3 nucleotides: TGTGCCAGCAGCGTGACAGGGGGAAATTCACCCCTCCACTTT.

V gene TRBV6-1 combines with J gene TRBJ2-7; unclear D gene. Trimming pared 0 bases from V and 0 bases from J, leaving 9 bases between. The CDR3 runs 15 residues. Germline values: CDR1 MNHNS, CDR2 SASEGT. The CDR3 loop is CASSEATESSYEQYF. The DNA for the CDR3 is TGTGCCAGCAGTGAAGCGACGGAGAGCTCCTACGAGCAGTACTTC.

This chain links TRBV28 with TRBJ2-6; perhaps TRBD2 as D (5 bases). V lost 6 bases to trimming and J lost 1 base, with 13 bases between them. The CDR3 has 16 residues. Germline loops: CDR1 MDHEN, CDR2 SYDVKM. DNA of the CDR3: TGTGCCAGCAGCGACGAGACTATTTCTGGGGCCAACGTCCTGACTTTC. This gives the protein CASSDETISGANVLTF.

The chain uses TRBV28 and TRBJ1-3; the match to TRBD1 covers 10 bases. The CDR3 is 16 amino acids. Germline CDR1 is MDHEN and CDR2 is SYDVKM. The ends lost 3 bases at V and 3 bases at J; junction bases unmatched: 5. CDR3 region: CASSFDGTGVGNTIYF. The CDR3 coding sequence is TGTGCCAGCAGTTTCGATGGGACAGGGGTTGGAAACACCATATATTTT.

V gene TRBV28 combines with J gene TRBJ1-1; tentatively, D is TRBD1 (5 bases). The CDR3 has 16 amino acids. From germline, CDR1 is MDHEN and CDR2 SYDVKM. V lost 1 base to trimming and J lost 3 bases, with 15 bases between them. The CDR3 region has the DNA TGTGCCAGCAGTTTATATTTTCGGGGACTGGACACTGAAGCTTTCTTT. It encodes CASSLYFRGLDTEAFF.

The genes are TRBV7-8 and TRBJ1-6; tentative D call: TRBD1 (6 bases). The CDR3 runs 15 residues. V lost 0 bases and J 6 bases, leaving 9 bases between the germline ends. CDR1 and CDR2 from the germline V gene are SGHVS and FQNEAQ. This chain's CDR3 is CASSLADSFNSPLHF. In DNA, the CDR3 is TGTGCCAGCAGCTTAGCGGACAGCTTTAATTCACCCCTCCACTTT.

CDR3 in DNA: TGTGCCAGCAGGGGGGACAGGGTGGGTTTCTTT. Amino acids: CASRGDRVGFF. The V gene is TRBV28, the J gene TRBJ1-1; 9 nucleotides align to TRBD1. V shed 6 bases, J shed 13 bases, and the junction held 6 bases outside the gene matches. The CDR3 loop spans 11 amino acids. Germline V CDR1 and CDR2: MDHEN, SYDVKM.

For the CDR3, the DNA is TGTGCCAGCAGCTCGCAGACAGGGGGTCACCAAGAGACCCAGTACTTC. This codes for CASSSQTGGHQETQYF. The gene calls are TRBV7-2 and TRBJ2-5; 9 positions agree with TRBD1. Per germline, CDR1 SGHTA and CDR2 FQGNSA. Trimming cost V 4 bases and J 0 bases; bases outside gene matches: 6. The CDR3 totals 16 residues.

V and J are TRBV2 and TRBJ1-5; D gene unclear. The CDR3 sequence is 14 residues long. Germline V gene sequence: CDR1 SNHLY, CDR2 FYNNEI. Trimming took 4 bases from V and 4 from J, leaving 11 bases between them. The CDR3 sequence is CASSVEASNQPQHF. In DNA form, the CDR3 reads TGTGCCAGCAGTGTCGAGGCTTCAAATCAGCCCCAGCATTTT.

This chain joins TRBV5-5 and TRBJ2-1; TRBD2 is a possible D gene (6 bases). Per germline, CDR1 SGHKS and CDR2 YYEKEE (reference sequence). Deletions cut 4 bases from V and 5 bases from J, with 19 bases between. This CDR3 comprises 16 residues. CDR3 residues: CASSLDAGTANNEQFF. The CDR3 coding sequence is TGTGCCAGCAGCCTTGACGCCGGGACTGCTAACAATGAGCAGTTCTTC.

This chain joins TRBV6-6 and TRBJ2-1; TRBD1 agrees at 9 bases. The length of the CDR3 is 16 residues. J gave up 9 bases and V 5 bases, and 14 bases lay outside the gene matches. Germline V gene lookup returns CDR1 MNHNY and CDR2 SVGAGI (reference sequence). The CDR3 region has the DNA TGTGCCAGCAGTGCACACAGGGGGCGTCATTTAGGTGAGCAGTTCTTC. This codes for CASSAHRGRHLGEQFF.

The gene calls are TRBV6-5 and TRBJ1-4, with D hard to call. Looked up from germline, CDR1 is MNHEY and CDR2 is SVGAGI. Trimming removed 6 bases from V and 0 bases from J, with 11 bases in between. The CDR3 sequence is 15 residues long. DNA for the CDR3: TGTGCCAGCAGATCGTCGAAAGCAACTAATGAAAAACTGTTTTTT. Protein sequence: CASRSSKATNEKLFF.

The rearrangement joins TRBV7-3 to TRBJ1-6; 8 positions agree with TRBD1. Unmatched junction bases numbered 7, after V lost 5 bases and J lost 7 bases. Germline V gene lookup returns CDR1 SGHTA and CDR2 FQGTGA. The CDR3 is 15 residues long. CDR3 nucleotide sequence: TGTGCCAGCAGCGCCGGACAGGGAAGAAATTCACCCCTCCACTTT. This translates into CASSAGQGRNSPLHF.

The CDR3 reads CASSQDRGPPTDTQYF. CDR3 nucleotides: TGCGCCAGCAGCCAAGATAGGGGACCTCCCACAGATACGCAGTATTTT. J is TRBJ2-3 and V is TRBV4-3; D assignment may be TRBD1 or TRBD2 (5 bases each). Trimming removed 0 bases from V and 2 bases from J, with 12 bases in between. The CDR3 covers 16 residues. Germline V lookup: CDR1 LGHNA, CDR2 YSLEER.

This chain uses TRBV5-8 with TRBJ2-5; possible D gene TRBD1, 6 bases. Trimming left V 0 bases short and J 1 base short, with 10 bases between. The CDR3 contains 15 residues. Germline V gene data show CDR1 as SGHTS and CDR2 as YDEGEE. The CDR3 here is CASSLAWDTQETQYF. CDR3 in DNA: TGTGCCAGCAGCTTGGCCTGGGACACCCAAGAGACCCAGTACTTC.

As DNA, the CDR3 is TGTGCCAGTAGGTCTACCCTACTCAATCAGCCCCAGCATTTT. Protein product: CASRSTLLNQPQHF. This chain uses TRBV19 with TRBJ1-5; D ambiguous. Germline assignment: CDR1 LNHDA and CDR2 SQIVND (reference sequence). Trimming took off 6 bases at V and 3 bases at J, with 12 bases between the two ends. The CDR3 totals 14 residues.

The rearrangement links TRBV7-9 to TRBJ2-7; no clear D gene. This CDR3 has 14 amino acids. V shed 1 base and J shed 3 bases, with 10 bases lying between them. Germline V gene lookup returns CDR1 SEHNR and CDR2 FQNEAQ (reference sequence). The CDR3 DNA is TGTGCCAGCAGCTTAGACGGAGCCAACTACGAGCAGTACTTC. Translation gives CASSLDGANYEQYF.